These T cell receptor beta chains were read from a single sample in a study of blood T cell repertoires in COVID-19. Generated by immunoSEQ multiplex PCR, the TCRdb table keeps only in-frame clones and is missing some. Among approximately 500,000 clones, 70% to 90% were seen once, and the ten largest hold 7.8%. The sequenced sample was peripheral blood. These TCRs come from a woman aged 45-59 years with COVID-19, enrolled during active disease. Both conserved end residues are part of each CDR3. Each record gives: D gene, V gene, clone size, J gene, CDR3 DNA, CDR3 protein. D genes are given only for firm matches. Rows may omit the clone size; those that give it use once, few, many or a size class.

TRBD2	TRBV28	-	TRBJ2-3	TGTGCCAGCAGCGGTAGACTAGCGGGGGTGCCAGATACGCAGTATTTT	CASSGRLAGVPDTQYF
-	TRBV4-1	few	TRBJ1-5	TGCGCCAGCAGCCAAGAATGGGGAGATCAGCCCCAGCATTTT	CASSQEWGDQPQHF
-	TRBV2	-	TRBJ1-1	TGTGCCAGCAGTTCCACCACCCGGGAGGCTTTCTTT	CASSSTTREAFF
-	TRBV15	-	TRBJ2-5	TGTGCCACCAGCAGAGTTCAGGAGACCCAGTACTTC	CATSRVQETQYF
-	TRBV6-1	-	TRBJ2-6	TGTGCCAGCAGTGACAGGTCCGGGGCCAACGTCCTGACTTTC	CASSDRSGANVLTF
-	TRBV24-1	-	TRBJ1-5	TGTGCCACCAGTGTACAGGGTGCCGGTCAGCCCCAGCATTTT	CATSVQGAGQPQHF
TRBD1	TRBV2	-	TRBJ1-1	TGTGCCAGCAGATCACGGGACAGGGACACTGAAGCTTTCTTT	CASRSRDRDTEAFF
TRBD1	TRBV10-3	few	TRBJ1-2	TGTGCCATCAGGGCGGACAGGTTGGGGGGCTACACCTTC	CAIRADRLGGYTF
-	TRBV5-1	-	TRBJ1-1	TGCGCCAGCAGCACGGAAATCAAGACGGCGGGGATCACTGAAGCTTTCTTT	CASSTEIKTAGITEAFF
TRBD2	TRBV5-1	-	TRBJ2-5	TGCGCCAGCAGCCTAACGGGACTAGCGGAGCAAGAGACCCAGTACTTC	CASSLTGLAEQETQYF
-	TRBV9	-	TRBJ1-6	TGTGCCAGCAGCGTTGGTTTGAGCTCCTATAATTCACCCCTCCACTTT	CASSVGLSSYNSPLHF
-	TRBV7-8	-	TRBJ1-6	TGTGCCAGTAAACGCGGTAGGCCTTTGAATTCACCCCTCCACTTT	CASKRGRPLNSPLHF
TRBD1	TRBV7-9	few	TRBJ1-2	TGTGCCAGCAGCCCGGGACAGCTCCGCTATGGCTACACCTTC	CASSPGQLRYGYTF
-	TRBV10-2	-	TRBJ2-5	TGCGCCAGCAGTGTCCCCGGGTCAATCCTGTCTAGAGAGACCCAGTACTTC	CASSVPGSILSRETQYF
TRBD1	TRBV6-6	-	TRBJ1-1	TGTGCCAGCAGTACCGGGGACAGGGGTCCTGAAGCTTTCTTT	CASSTGDRGPEAFF
TRBD1	TRBV25-1	-	TRBJ1-2	TGTGCCTCCACGCAGGGGGATGGCTACACCTTC	CASTQGDGYTF
TRBD1	TRBV6-1	many	TRBJ1-5	TGTGCCAGCAGTGAGGACAGGACTAATCAGCCCCAGCATTTT	CASSEDRTNQPQHF
-	TRBV5-6	-	TRBJ1-1	TGTGCCAGCAGACAGGTCCCGAACACTGAAGCTTTCTTT	CASRQVPNTEAFF
-	TRBV9	-	TRBJ1-5	TGTGCCAGCAGCCCAGGAGGAAATCAGCCCCAGCATTTT	CASSPGGNQPQHF
-	TRBV10-3	-	TRBJ1-2	TGTGCCATCTACGGGGGAGGGTTCGTCGCATCCTATGGCTACACCTTC	CAIYGGGFVASYGYTF
-	TRBV19	once	TRBJ2-2	TGTGCCAGTAACTCGGGGGCGAACACCGGGGAGCTGTTTTTT	CASNSGANTGELFF
-	TRBV4-1	-	TRBJ1-6	TGCGCCAGCAGCCAAGATATGGGCAGCTCCTATAATTCACCCCTCCACTTT	CASSQDMGSSYNSPLHF
-	TRBV9	-	TRBJ1-3	TGTGCCAGCAGCGTAGAGCCAGGGCCAGTATGGACCATATATTTT	CASSVEPGPVWTIYF
TRBD1	TRBV15	-	TRBJ1-2	TGTGCCACCAGCAATACAGGGGGGGGTGGCTACACCTTC	CATSNTGGGGYTF
-	TRBV4-1	-	TRBJ1-3	TGCGCCAGCAGCCAAGCTACACGGAGGGGAGACACCATATATTTT	CASSQATRRGDTIYF
-	TRBV9	once	TRBJ2-1	TGTGCCAGCAGCGTAGATCCGCGGGGGCCAGGCGAAGAGCAGTTCTTC	CASSVDPRGPGEEQFF
TRBD1	TRBV11-2	-	TRBJ2-5	TGTGCCAGCTCGAAACAGGGGGAGACCCAGTACTTC	CASSKQGETQYF
TRBD1	TRBV25-1	-	TRBJ1-2	TGTGCCAGCGCGGGGAGGACTCGGGACAGCTATGGCTACACCTTC	CASAGRTRDSYGYTF
TRBD2	TRBV5-1	once	TRBJ2-3	TGCGCCAGCAGCTCAAGGACTAGCGGGACAACTAGCACAGATACGCAGTATTTT	CASSSRTSGTTSTDTQYF
-	TRBV3-1/TRBV3-2	-	TRBJ2-1	TGTGCCAGCAGCCAAGCGGGAAATGAGCAGTTCTTC	CASSQAGNEQFF
-	TRBV19	-	TRBJ1-2	TGTGCCAGTAGTATCCCCCAGGGGAATGGCTACACCTTC	CASSIPQGNGYTF
TRBD1	TRBV13	-	TRBJ1-4	TGTGCCAGCAGCTTAGAGGAGGGGGCGAGGGAAAAACTGTTTTTT	CASSLEEGAREKLFF